Listed here is a single T cell receptor (beta chain). The antigen is not known. The entry originates in a study of blood T cells in healthy people across ages. Study observations and caveats: Compared with aged donors, long-lived donors showed fewer expanded clones, suggesting selection. CMV status of donors was unknown, possibly confounding expanded clonotype changes.

The authors ran a second PCR of roughly 6 to 12 cycles using a sample-barcoded 5' primer and a J-beta primer mix. Every individual sample yielded 2.5 million or more paired-end reads (each containing CDR3). TCRdb used MiXCR to reprocess the 5' RACE reads, holding one entry per CDR3 protein. Of around 1,100,000 distinct CDR3 sequences detected, under 40% appear once; the ten largest clones hold roughly 13%. Total RNA extracted from each sample amounted to at least 5.5 micrograms. The germline CDR1 and CDR2 sequences are MDHEN and SYDVKM. The CDR3 contains 17 residues. Trimming removed 4 bases from V and 5 bases from J; junction bases left unmatched: 9.

The sample comprised blood. The sequence came from a man between 18 and 35 years old in good health. This chain uses TRBV28 with TRBJ2-2, with TRBD1 identical over 11 bases. The CDR3, as DNA: TGTGCCAGCAGTTCCCCTCCGGGACAGGGGGTTACCGGGGAGCTGTTTTTT. Its protein is CASSSPPGQGVTGELFF.